Listed below are T cell receptor beta chains from one sample, sequenced in a study of T cells after yellow fever vaccination. TCRdb ran MiXCR on the 5' RACE reads and lists one entry per CDR3 protein. The sample consists of more than 350,000 distinct CDR3 sequences, around a tenth of them appearing once. The material was PBMCs, obtained on the day of the first yellow fever vaccination. All receptors derive from a man between 18 and 35 years old who received the YFV17D yellow fever vaccine. Both conserved end residues are part of each CDR3. A D gene is named only where the DNA matches it firmly. Clone size is shown for a subset of rows, as once, few, many or a class of expanded clone.

d_gene: -; v_gene: TRBV4-2; abundance: few; j_gene: TRBJ1-3; CDR3nt: TGTGCCAGCAGCCAAGATTGGAACAGCTCTGGAAACACCATATATTTT; CDR3aa: CASSQDWNSSGNTIYF
d_gene: TRBD1; v_gene: TRBV10-3; abundance: -; j_gene: TRBJ2-7; CDR3nt: TGTGCCATCAGTGGGGGACAGGGCGGCTACGAGCAGTACTTC; CDR3aa: CAISGGQGGYEQYF
d_gene: -; v_gene: TRBV5-4; abundance: few; j_gene: TRBJ1-1; CDR3nt: TGTGCCAGCAGCCTTCCGGACAGATGGAACACTGAAGCTTTCTTT; CDR3aa: CASSLPDRWNTEAFF
d_gene: -; v_gene: TRBV4-2; abundance: -; j_gene: TRBJ1-2; CDR3nt: TGTGCCAGCAGCCAACACATAGGTGGCTACACCTTC; CDR3aa: CASSQHIGGYTF
d_gene: -; v_gene: TRBV5-6; abundance: few; j_gene: TRBJ1-2; CDR3nt: TGTGCCAGCAGCTTCCCGCGTTTCCAGGGCTATGGCTACACCTTC; CDR3aa: CASSFPRFQGYGYTF
d_gene: TRBD2; v_gene: TRBV6-1; abundance: -; j_gene: TRBJ2-2; CDR3nt: TGTGCCACTGGCCGCGGGGGGAACACCGGGGAGCTGTTTTTT; CDR3aa: CATGRGGNTGELFF
d_gene: TRBD1; v_gene: TRBV5-5; abundance: few; j_gene: TRBJ2-3; CDR3nt: TGTGCCAGCAGCTGGTGGACAGGGGGCTTTGCAGATACGCAGTATTTT; CDR3aa: CASSWWTGGFADTQYF
d_gene: -; v_gene: TRBV2; abundance: few; j_gene: TRBJ2-7; CDR3nt: TGTGCCAGCAGTGAAAGTCAGAACCCTTCCTACGAGCAGTACTTC; CDR3aa: CASSESQNPSYEQYF
d_gene: -; v_gene: TRBV7-8; abundance: -; j_gene: TRBJ1-1; CDR3nt: TGTGCCAGCAGCTTAGATCCGTTGGGGAAAACTGAAGCTTTCTTT; CDR3aa: CASSLDPLGKTEAFF
d_gene: -; v_gene: TRBV4-3; abundance: few; j_gene: TRBJ1-2; CDR3nt: TGCGCCAGCAGCCAAGGGGCCAGGGTCTACTATGGCTACACCTTC; CDR3aa: CASSQGARVYYGYTF
d_gene: -; v_gene: TRBV5-1; abundance: -; j_gene: TRBJ2-3; CDR3nt: TGCGCCAGCAGCTTGGATCCGGGGCCTGAAGATACGCAGTATTTT; CDR3aa: CASSLDPGPEDTQYF
d_gene: TRBD1; v_gene: TRBV10-3; abundance: many; j_gene: TRBJ1-2; CDR3nt: TGTGCCATCAGTGAGCCGGGGACAGACACTTATGGCTACACCTTC; CDR3aa: CAISEPGTDTYGYTF